The 11 T cell receptor beta chains given below trace back to one sample, sequenced in a study of cytotoxic CD8 clonotypes in ibrutinib-treated CLL. Sequencing used immunoSEQ multiplex PCR; TCRdb keeps in-frame clones, though not all of them. The sample records about 120,000 clones, 50% to 65% being singletons. Sequenced here: PBMCs, sampled after 24 months of ibrutinib treatment. All receptors derive from a human donor with chronic lymphocytic leukemia.

The DNA for the CDR3 is TGCGCCAGCAGTGAGACGGGCGACGGCGGCTACACCTTC. Protein product: CASSETGDGGYTF. The V gene is TRBV10-2, the J gene TRBJ1-2; D is uncertain. The length of the CDR3 is 13 residues. Trimming removed 2 bases at V and 8 bases at J, with 12 bases between. Germline CDR1 WSHSY, CDR2 SAAADI.

The V and J genes are TRBV19 and TRBJ1-2, with a possible D match to TRBD1 (5 bases). Germline CDR1 and CDR2: LNHDA and SQIVND (reference sequence). With 5 bases removed from V and 4 bases from J, the gap between germline ends came to 17 bases. This CDR3 contains 15 residues. The chain's CDR3 is CASSDRSGQGYGYTF. The CDR3 nucleotides are TGTGCCAGTAGTGACCGGAGTGGGCAGGGCTATGGCTACACCTTC.

In the case of this clone: Other DNA sequences from this sample encode an identical CDR3 as well. The chain couples TRBV6-1 to TRBJ1-1; D ambiguous. Looked up from germline, CDR1 is MNHNS and CDR2 is SASEGT. The CDR3 runs 13 residues. The V gene lost 3 bases and the J gene lost 1 base, with 6 bases spanning the gap. For the CDR3, the DNA is TGTGCCAGCAGTGAGAGAGAGAACACTGAAGCTTTCTTT. Protein product: CASSERENTEAFF.

V usage is TRBV13 and J usage is TRBJ1-4, with 7 bases aligning to TRBD1. CDR3 length: 15 residues. CDR1 PRHDT and CDR2 FYEKMQ come from the germline V gene (reference sequence). Trimming cost V 5 bases and J 3 bases; bases outside gene matches: 6. The CDR3 here is CASSTKQGSNEKLFF. The CDR3 DNA follows: TGTGCCAGCAGCACTAAACAGGGGTCTAATGAAAAACTGTTTTTT.

In regard to this clone: Germline and junction disagree at one end, which may indicate a read error. The chain carries TRBV7-7 and TRBJ2-7; 7 bases match TRBD1. The length of the CDR3 is 16 residues. Germline lookup yields CDR1 SSHAT and CDR2 FNYEAQ (reference sequence). The CDR3 spells CASSLERTGPFNEQYF. The CDR3 bases are TGTGCTAGCAGCTTAGAGCGGACAGGCCCTTTCAACGAGCAGTACTTC.

The chain combines TRBV28 with TRBJ1-2; a weak D match, TRBD1 (6 bases). V lost 4 bases, J lost 2 bases, and 11 bases lay in between. The germline V gene has CDR1 MDHEN and CDR2 SYDVKM. The CDR3 spans 14 residues. CDR3 loop: CASSSGVTNYGYTF. In nucleotides, the CDR3 is TGTGCCAGCAGTTCAGGGGTTACCAACTATGGCTACACCTTC.

This chain joins TRBV29-1 and TRBJ1-1; D is uncertain. The V end was cut by 2 bases, the J end by 1 base, with 8 bases between. The germline V gene has CDR1 SQVTM and CDR2 ANQGSEA. This CDR3 contains 13 residues. The CDR3 bases are TGCAGCGTTGAATTACGACAGAACACTGAAGCTTTCTTT. Protein: CSVELRQNTEAFF.

The chain links TRBV6-5 to TRBJ2-7, with D perhaps TRBD1 or TRBD2 (5 bases each). This CDR3 contains 13 residues. The V end was cut by 6 bases, the J end by 6 bases, with 15 bases between. In germline, CDR1 is MNHEY, CDR2 SVGAGI. CDR3 in amino acids: CASSRSQDSEQYF. The DNA for the CDR3 is TGTGCCAGCAGCCGATCACAGGACTCCGAGCAGTACTTC.

The chain joins TRBV7-3 to TRBJ2-3, with 10 bases identical to TRBD2. CDR3 length: 18 amino acids. CDR1 and CDR2 (germline): SGHTA, FQGTGA. V was pared by 1 base and J by 2 bases, with 9 bases of the junction left unmatched. The CDR3 sequence is CASSLKGVSGGPTDTQYF. The CDR3 bases are TGTGCCAGCAGCTTAAAAGGCGTTAGCGGGGGGCCCACAGATACGCAGTATTTT.

The rearrangement uses TRBV6-1 and TRBJ2-7, with D possibly matching TRBD2 (6 bases). Trimming took 6 bases from V and 1 from J, leaving 10 bases between them. Germline V gene data show CDR1 as MNHNS and CDR2 as SASEGT. The CDR3 totals 13 residues. The CDR3 sequence is CASRGLASYEQYF. In DNA, the CDR3 is TGTGCCAGCAGGGGACTGGCTTCCTACGAGCAGTACTTC.

The CDR3 sequence: CASSYRGWNTEAFF. The DNA of the CDR3 is TGTGCCAGTAGTTACAGGGGCTGGAACACTGAAGCTTTCTTT. The chain recombines TRBV19 with TRBJ1-1, with 7 bases that match TRBD1. The trim removed 5 bases at V and 1 base at J, leaving 4 bases unmatched. This CDR3 contains 14 residues. The germline CDR1 and CDR2 sequences are LNHDA and SQIVND (reference sequence).